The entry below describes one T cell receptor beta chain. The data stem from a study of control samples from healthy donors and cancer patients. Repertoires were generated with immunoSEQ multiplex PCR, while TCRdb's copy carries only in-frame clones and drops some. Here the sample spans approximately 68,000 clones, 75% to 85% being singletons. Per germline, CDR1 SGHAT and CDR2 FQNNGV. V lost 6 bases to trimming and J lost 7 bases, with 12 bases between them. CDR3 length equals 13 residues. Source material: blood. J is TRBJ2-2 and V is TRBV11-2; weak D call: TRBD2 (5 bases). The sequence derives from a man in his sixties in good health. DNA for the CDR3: TGTGCCAGCAGGTCCAACGAGGGCGGGGAGCTGTTTTTT. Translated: CASRSNEGGELFF.